The T cell receptor beta chain under discussion was sequenced for a study of shared clonotypes between healthy human individuals. Naive CD8 isolation took CD45RO-negative cells positively selected for CCR7 and excluded terminally differentiated effector memory CD45RA+ cells. Only in-frame clones appear in the TCRdb table, and some are missing; sequencing was by immunoSEQ multiplex PCR. The profile covers around 1.9 million clones, with about 92% appearing a single time and more than 1.5% taken by the ten largest. Sequenced input: naive CD8+ T cells from PBMCs. The sequence came from a man between 18 and 35 years old in good health. Some clones in this sample may be carry-over from other donors' samples.

CDR3 DNA sequence: TGTGCCAGCAGTTACGGTTTTCAGGCTGAAGCTTTCTTT. Translated, it gives CASSYGFQAEAFF. This chain uses TRBV6-5 with TRBJ1-1; D is unclear. V was cut by 2 bases and J by 6 bases, with 10 bases left in between. The CDR3 contains 13 residues. Germline CDR1 MNHEY, CDR2 SVGAGI.